This paragraph covers one T cell receptor (beta chain) sequence. Antigen unknown. Enrolled patients, whose metastatic non-small-cell lung cancer was chemo-refractory, received focal radiation plus CTLA-4 blockade with ipilimumab. The sample is drawn from a study of radiotherapy plus CTLA-4 blockade in lung cancer. Across the whole study: Objective response rate was more than 15%; disease control rate, about 28%. Study-wide results and limits: Blood TCR clones of tumor origin expanded after radiotherapy plus ipilimumab. In blood, early T cell clone dynamics reportedly predicted response best, together with interferon-beta.

CDR1 and CDR2 (germline): SEHNR, FQNEAQ (reference sequence). The J segment lost 3 bases and the V segment lost 4 bases, leaving 7 bases of the junction unmatched. The CDR3 covers 15 residues. Libraries were prepared by immunoSEQ multiplex PCR; TCRdb keeps only in-frame clonotypes and omits some of them. The sample lists roughly 45,000 clones, around 70% occurring once. This receptor was taken from a human donor with non-small cell lung cancer who had a partial response to radiotherapy plus ipilimumab. Sequencing was performed on peripheral blood, taken from a patient treated with radiotherapy plus ipilimumab. The chain joins TRBV7-9 to TRBJ1-1, with 8 bases matching TRBD1. CDR3 nucleotides: TGTGCCAGCAGCTCCCCGGACAGGGTGGACACTGAAGCTTTCTTT. Its translation: CASSSPDRVDTEAFF.